The 29 T cell receptor beta chains in this list originate from one sample, sequenced in a study of T-cell reconstitution after alpha-beta-depleted transplantation in children. Unique molecular identifiers tagged the TCRbeta library. TCRdb re-derived calls from the PCR reads in MiXCR, one entry per CDR3 protein. The data show approximately 640,000 distinct CDR3 sequences, roughly 17% seen once. The sequenced sample was PBMCs from the stem cell graft donor, obtained from the stem cell graft. The receptors come from a human donor who donated a stem cell graft to a child with acute myeloid leukemia.

The genes are TRBV5-1 and TRBJ2-7; D is possibly TRBD2 (5 bases). CDR3 size: 13 residues. Germline V lookup: CDR1 SGHRS, CDR2 YFSETQ. V lost 2 bases, J lost 11 bases, and 17 bases lay in between. The CDR3 coding sequence is TGCGCCAGCAGCTTACGGACTGAGGGCTGGGAGTACTTC. Amino acid sequence: CASSLRTEGWEYF.

As concerns this clonotype: An end of the junction differs from the germline gene, which may be a read error. V and J are TRBV7-2 and TRBJ1-1; D may be TRBD1 (5 bases). From germline, CDR1 is SGHTA and CDR2 FQGNSA. The CDR3 spans 14 residues. The CDR3: CASSLGAGHTQAFF. The CDR3 DNA reads as TGTGCCAGCAGCTTAGGGGCAGGGCACACTCAAGCTTTCTTT.

This chain links TRBV4-2 with TRBJ2-2; the match to TRBD2 covers 15 bases. CDR3 size: 20 residues. Germline lookup yields CDR1 LGHNA and CDR2 YNFKEQ. The junction had 9 bases not matched to a gene; V was cut back by 0 bases and J by 4 bases. CDR3 protein: CASSQDPRTSGGVGTGELFF. DNA for the CDR3: TGTGCCAGCAGCCAAGATCCTCGGACTAGCGGGGGGGTTGGCACCGGGGAGCTGTTTTTT.

This clonotype was counted between two and nine times. The V gene is TRBV7-2, the J gene TRBJ2-3; D gene uncertain. V was trimmed by 2 bases and J by 3 bases, leaving 12 bases between them. Germline V CDR1 and CDR2: SGHTA, FQGNSA. This CDR3 comprises 15 residues. The CDR3 here is CASSLPQRATDTQYF. The CDR3 DNA reads as TGTGCCAGCAGCTTACCACAACGGGCGACAGATACGCAGTATTTT.

This clonotype was detected only a few times. The gene calls are TRBV4-1 and TRBJ2-2; D remains ambiguous. V lost 1 base to trimming and J lost 5 bases, with 8 bases between them. The germline V gene encodes CDR1 MGHRA and CDR2 YSYEKL. There are 14 residues in the CDR3. CDR3 sequence (DNA): TGCGCCAGCAGCCAAGCAGCATCGACCGGGGAGCTGTTTTTT. Translated, it gives CASSQAASTGELFF.

This clonotype was counted a few times. V gene TRBV28 combines with J gene TRBJ2-5, with D perhaps matching TRBD2 (7 bases). Germline V gene lookup returns CDR1 MDHEN and CDR2 SYDVKM. CDR3 length equals 16 residues. Trimming pared 6 bases from V and 4 bases from J, leaving 21 bases between. Here the CDR3 reads CASRAALGGGGETQYF. CDR3 nucleotide sequence: TGTGCCAGCAGGGCCGCCTTGGGCGGGGGCGGAGAGACCCAGTACTTC.

This clonotype has just a few counts. The chain is built from TRBV2 and TRBJ2-5; 7 bases fit TRBD1. V was pared by 10 bases and J by 5 bases, with 10 bases of the junction left unmatched. This CDR3 has 13 amino acids. In germline, CDR1 is SNHLY, CDR2 FYNNEI. CDR3 sequence (DNA): TGTGCCATCTACAGGGGTAGGCGGGAGACCCAGTACTTC. Protein product: CAIYRGRRETQYF. The whole variable domain, remainder taken from reference TRBV2 and TRBJ2-5, is EPEVTQTPSHQVTQMGQEVILRCVPISNHLYFYWYRQILGQKVEFLVSFYNNEISEKSEIFDDQFSVERPDGSNFTLKIRSTKLEDSAMYFCAIYRGRRETQYFGPGTRLLVL.

This sequence joins TRBV27 and TRBJ2-2; D possibly matches TRBD1 or TRBD2 (5 bases each). Trimming took off 5 bases at V and 7 bases at J, with 17 bases between the two ends. The CDR3 has 15 residues. Germline CDR1 and CDR2: MNHEY and SMNVEV (reference sequence). The CDR3 here is CASSNTEGAGGELFF. DNA of the CDR3: TGTGCCAGCAGTAATACAGAAGGGGCGGGCGGGGAGCTGTTTTTT.

This clonotype has more than one count but fewer than ten. This rearrangement joins TRBV5-5 to TRBJ2-5, with TRBD2 as a possible D gene (6 bases). Per germline, CDR1 SGHKS and CDR2 YYEKEE (reference sequence). The CDR3 consists of 15 residues. The germline V and J ends were trimmed by 3 bases and 4 bases, with 16 bases remaining between them. The CDR3 nucleotides are TGTGCCAGCAGCTCGCCATCGGGGGTGGGAGAGACCCAGTACTTC. Protein sequence: CASSSPSGVGETQYF.

This clonotype occurred many times. J is TRBJ1-1 and V is TRBV20-1; 10 nucleotides match TRBD1. This CDR3 is built from 14 residues. V shed 8 bases and J 3 bases; nucleotides not matched to a gene: 9. The germline V gene has CDR1 DFQATT and CDR2 SNEGSKA (reference sequence). CDR3 protein: CSSGDRGIYTEAFF. CDR3 nucleotides: TGCAGTTCTGGGGACAGGGGAATCTACACTGAAGCTTTCTTT.

To note about this clonotype: Since a much larger clone is just one base distant, this may be a read error. This rearrangement joins TRBV5-1 to TRBJ2-3, with D uncertain. The CDR3 is 12 residues long. V was trimmed by 2 bases and J by 4 bases, leaving 5 bases between them. Germline loops: CDR1 SGHRS, CDR2 YFSETQ. This CDR3 reads CASSFSPDTQYF. Here the CDR3 DNA reads TGCGCCAGCAGCTTCAGTCCAGATACGCAGTATTTT.

This sequence joins TRBV7-9 and TRBJ2-7, with TRBD1 matching 7 bases. Looked up from germline, CDR1 is SEHNR and CDR2 is FQNEAQ (reference sequence). V lost 7 bases, J lost 4 bases, and 10 bases stayed unmatched. The CDR3 runs to 14 residues. CDR3 loop: CASTIGAGGYEQYF. CDR3 DNA sequence: TGTGCCAGCACCATTGGGGCAGGGGGTTACGAGCAGTACTTC.

CDR3 loop: CASSLGGTRVSSYNEQFF. CDR3 DNA: TGTGCCAGCAGCTTAGGAGGGACCCGGGTCTCTTCTTACAATGAGCAGTTCTTC. The chain is built from TRBV11-2 and TRBJ2-1; D possibly matches TRBD1 or TRBD2 (5 bases each). CDR1 is SGHAT and CDR2 is FQNNGV in the germline V gene. V was pared by 1 base and J by 4 bases, with 20 bases between. The CDR3 sequence is 18 residues long.

This clonotype was observed at least ten times. The V call is TRBV29-1, the J call TRBJ1-2; no definite D call. The germline V gene encodes CDR1 SQVTM and CDR2 ANQGSEA. The CDR3 runs 11 residues. Trimming cost V 6 bases and J 7 bases, with 12 bases left between them. CDR3 sequence (DNA): TGCAGCGTCATTAAAGACGGTGGCTACACCTTC. This encodes CSVIKDGGYTF.

This clonotype was picked up many times. This sequence joins TRBV10-3 and TRBJ1-1; TRBD1 matches 8 bases. The junction had 8 bases not matched to a gene; V was cut back by 5 bases and J by 6 bases. In germline, CDR1 is ENHRY, CDR2 SYGVKD. This CDR3 has 14 amino acids. The CDR3: CAISPDREPSEAFF. Written as DNA, the CDR3 is TGTGCCATCAGTCCGGACAGGGAGCCCTCTGAAGCTTTCTTT.

This clonotype was observed a handful of times. The J gene is TRBJ2-2, the V gene TRBV12-3 or TRBV12-4; 7 bases are a match to TRBD1. The CDR3 sequence is 14 residues long. The V and J ends lost 4 bases and 6 bases, in that order; junction bases with no gene match: 5. The CDR3 nucleotides are TGTGCCAGCAGTTCTAGGGGGCAGGCCGGGGAGCTGTTTTTT. It translates to CASSSRGQAGELFF.

V and J are TRBV20-1 and TRBJ2-1; either TRBD1 or TRBD2 may fit D (5 bases each). The V gene's germline CDR1 is DFQATT and CDR2 SNEGSKA (reference sequence). V lost 4 bases, J lost 4 bases, and 14 bases lay in between. The CDR3 sequence is 14 residues long. This CDR3 is CSANQPGPYNEQFF. The DNA for the CDR3 is TGCAGTGCTAACCAACCGGGACCTTACAATGAGCAGTTCTTC.

This clonotype showed up many times. The rearrangement uses TRBV6-5 and TRBJ1-5; 8 nucleotides line up with TRBD1. The CDR3 is 13 residues long. J was trimmed by 5 bases and V by 8 bases; bases with no gene match: 5. CDR1 is MNHEY, CDR2 SVGAGI, per germline. CDR3 coding DNA: TGTGCCAGCGCGGGACAGGTCCATCAGCCCCAGCATTTT. Encoded protein: CASAGQVHQPQHF.

This clonotype appeared a few times. This chain joins TRBV11-3 and TRBJ2-1; the match to TRBD1 covers 11 bases. CDR1 SGHNT and CDR2 YENEEA come from the germline V gene. V lost 3 bases and J lost 7; bases outside the gene matches: 2. This CDR3 has 14 amino acids. The CDR3 here is CASSFGTGGNEQFF. The CDR3 bases are TGTGCCAGCAGCTTTGGGACAGGGGGTAATGAGCAGTTCTTC.

This chain connects TRBV18 to TRBJ2-7; D is unclear. Germline V lookup: CDR1 KGHSH, CDR2 LQKENI. CDR3 size: 13 residues. The V end lost 2 bases, the J end lost 1 base, and 6 bases lay between the germline ends. The CDR3 bases are TGTGCCAGCTCACCATCAGAGTCCTACGAGCAGTACGTC. This codes for CASSPSESYEQYV.

This clonotype occurred a few times. This rearrangement joins TRBV27 to TRBJ2-3; 13 bases map to TRBD2. Germline loops: CDR1 MNHEY, CDR2 SMNVEV (reference sequence). V gave up 6 bases and J gave up 0 bases; unmatched junction bases: 0. The CDR3 runs 15 residues. CDR3 coding DNA: TGTGCCAGCAGGGGACTAGCGGGGAGCACAGATACGCAGTATTTT. Translation gives CASRGLAGSTDTQYF.

This clonotype was counted a few times. Here the CDR3 reads CTHPLGALYNEQFF. CDR3 coding DNA: TGCACCCACCCGTTGGGGGCCCTCTACAATGAGCAGTTCTTC. The rearrangement joins TRBV1 to TRBJ2-1; TRBD2 is taken as the D call from the table, unchecked against the DNA. TRBV1 is shown as a pseudogene. The CDR3 is 14 amino acids.

The V gene is TRBV5-1, the J gene TRBJ1-6; D gene ambiguous. The CDR3 consists of 16 residues. CDR1 and CDR2 (germline): SGHRS, YFSETQ. V lost 1 base, J lost 7 bases, and 15 bases lay in between. The CDR3 nucleotides are TGCGCCAGCAGCTTGAACGACCCGGGCGGCAATTCACCCCTCCACTTT. This sequence encodes CASSLNDPGGNSPLHF.

Points on this clonotype: A junction boundary mismatches the germline segment, possibly from a read error. This chain joins TRBV7-2 and TRBJ2-1, with TRBD2 matching 7 bases. Looked up from germline, CDR1 is SGHTA and CDR2 is FQGNSA. The CDR3 totals 14 residues. CDR3: CASSFGSSGNDQFF. The CDR3 DNA follows: TGTGCCAGCAGCTTTGGGTCTAGCGGCAATGACCAGTTCTTC.

The rearrangement links TRBV2 to TRBJ2-1; D may be TRBD1 or TRBD2 (5 bases each). The length of the CDR3 is 15 residues. In germline, CDR1 is SNHLY, CDR2 FYNNEI. With 6 bases removed from V and 2 bases from J, the gap between germline ends came to 14 bases. CDR3 amino acids: CASSPRGTPYNEQFF. The DNA of the CDR3 is TGTGCCAGCAGCCCGAGGGGCACTCCCTACAATGAGCAGTTCTTC.

This clonotype was counted at least ten times. In nucleotides, the CDR3 is TGTGCCAGCAGTTACTCGAGGGGGACCAAGACACGGGGAGCTTTCTTT. It specifies CASSYSRGTKTRGAFF. This chain links TRBV6-5 with TRBJ1-1, with D perhaps matching TRBD1 (6 bases). Germline V CDR1 and CDR2: MNHEY, SVGAGI. Trimming took off 0 bases at V and 10 bases at J, with 21 bases between the two ends. The CDR3 is made up of 16 amino acids.

This clonotype was observed a handful of times. The gene calls are TRBV20-1 and TRBJ1-5; D is ambiguous. The CDR3 runs 14 residues. Germline V lookup: CDR1 DFQATT, CDR2 SNEGSKA (reference sequence). V lost 3 bases and J lost 0, with 9 bases in between. The CDR3 reads CSARRRYSNQPQHF. The CDR3 DNA reads as TGCAGTGCTAGGAGGAGATATAGCAATCAGCCCCAGCATTTT.

This clonotype came up a few times. The chain couples TRBV29-1 to TRBJ1-1; D possibly corresponds to TRBD1 (5 bases). Germline-derived CDR1 and CDR2 are SQVTM and ANQGSEA. The CDR3 runs 12 residues. The ends were cut back, 3 bases at V and 5 bases at J, with 10 bases in the middle. CDR3 region: CSVDLGRTEAFF. CDR3 nucleotide sequence: TGCAGCGTTGATCTGGGGCGGACTGAAGCTTTCTTT. Complete variable domain (other parts from reference TRBV29-1 and TRBJ1-1): SAVISQKPSRDICQRGTSLTIQCQVDSQVTMMFWYRQQPGQSLTLIATANQGSEATYESGFVIDKFPISRPNLTFSTLTVSNMSPEDSSIYLCSVDLGRTEAFFGQGTRLTVV.

This chain uses TRBV18 with TRBJ2-7; weak D call: TRBD2 (5 bases). The germline V gene encodes CDR1 KGHSH and CDR2 LQKENI. Trimming cost V 3 bases and J 1 base, with 22 bases left between them. The CDR3 covers 18 residues. This chain's CDR3 is CASSPLVEDPFGSYEQYF. CDR3 nucleotides: TGTGCCAGCTCACCCCTGGTGGAGGACCCCTTCGGGTCCTACGAGCAGTACTTC.